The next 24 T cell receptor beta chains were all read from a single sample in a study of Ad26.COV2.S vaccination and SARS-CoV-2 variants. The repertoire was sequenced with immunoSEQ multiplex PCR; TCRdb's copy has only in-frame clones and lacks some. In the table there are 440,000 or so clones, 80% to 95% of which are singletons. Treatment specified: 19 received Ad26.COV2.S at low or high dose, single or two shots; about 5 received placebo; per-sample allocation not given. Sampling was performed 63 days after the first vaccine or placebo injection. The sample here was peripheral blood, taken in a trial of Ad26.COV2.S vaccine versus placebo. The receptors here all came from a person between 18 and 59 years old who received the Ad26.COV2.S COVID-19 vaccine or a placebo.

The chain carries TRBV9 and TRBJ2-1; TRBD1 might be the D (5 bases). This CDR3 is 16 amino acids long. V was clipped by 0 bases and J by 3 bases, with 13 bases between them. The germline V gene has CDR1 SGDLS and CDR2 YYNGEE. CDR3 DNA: TGTGCCAGCAGCGTAGAGGGGAATAGGGTCTACAATGAGCAGTTCTTC. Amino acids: CASSVEGNRVYNEQFF.

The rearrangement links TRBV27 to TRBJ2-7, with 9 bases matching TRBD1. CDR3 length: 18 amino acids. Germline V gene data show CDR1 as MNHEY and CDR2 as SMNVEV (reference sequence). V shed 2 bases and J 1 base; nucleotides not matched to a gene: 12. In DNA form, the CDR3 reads TGTGCCAGCAGTTTAATCACACCGGGACAGGGCTATTCCTACGAGCAGTACTTC. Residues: CASSLITPGQGYSYEQYF.

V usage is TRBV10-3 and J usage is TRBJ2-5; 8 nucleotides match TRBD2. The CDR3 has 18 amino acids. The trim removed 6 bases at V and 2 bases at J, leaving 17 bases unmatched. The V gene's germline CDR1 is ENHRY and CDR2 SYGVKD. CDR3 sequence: CAISEPISGTRGQETQYF. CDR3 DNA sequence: TGTGCCATCAGCGAGCCTATTAGCGGGACGAGGGGGCAAGAGACCCAGTACTTC.

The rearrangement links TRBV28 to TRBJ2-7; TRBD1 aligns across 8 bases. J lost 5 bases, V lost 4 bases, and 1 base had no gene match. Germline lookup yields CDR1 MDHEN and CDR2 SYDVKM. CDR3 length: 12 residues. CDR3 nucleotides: TGTGCCAGCAGTTCGACAGGGGACGAGCAGTACTTC. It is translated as CASSSTGDEQYF.

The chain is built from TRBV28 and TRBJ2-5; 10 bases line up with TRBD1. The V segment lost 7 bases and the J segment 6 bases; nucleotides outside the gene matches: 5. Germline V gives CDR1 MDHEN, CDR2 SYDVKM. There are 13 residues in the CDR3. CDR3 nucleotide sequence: TGTGCCAGCAACCGACAGGGGGCAAAGACCCAGTACTTC. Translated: CASNRQGAKTQYF.

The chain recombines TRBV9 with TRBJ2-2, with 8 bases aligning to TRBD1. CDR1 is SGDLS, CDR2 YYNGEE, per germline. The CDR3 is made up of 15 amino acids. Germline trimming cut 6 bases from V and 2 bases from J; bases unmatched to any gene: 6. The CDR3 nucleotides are TGTGCCAGCACCCAGACAGGGGTCAACACCGGGGAGCTGTTTTTT. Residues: CASTQTGVNTGELFF.

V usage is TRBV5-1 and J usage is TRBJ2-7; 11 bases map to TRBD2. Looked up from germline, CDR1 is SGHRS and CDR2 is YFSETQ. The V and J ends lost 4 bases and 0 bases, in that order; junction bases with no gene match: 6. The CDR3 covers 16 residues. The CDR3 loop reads CASSAVSGRASYEQYF. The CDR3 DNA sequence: TGCGCCAGCAGCGCAGTTAGCGGGAGGGCCTCCTACGAGCAGTACTTC.

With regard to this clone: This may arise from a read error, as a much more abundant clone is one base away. For the CDR3, the DNA is TGTGCCAGCAGTGTAGACAATGAGCAGTTCTTC. This translates into CASSVDNEQFF. V and J are TRBV7-6 and TRBJ2-1; the D is unclear. Germline CDR1 reads SGHVS; CDR2 reads FNYEAQ. Trimming removed 6 bases from V and 5 bases from J, with 5 bases in between. This CDR3 has 11 amino acids.

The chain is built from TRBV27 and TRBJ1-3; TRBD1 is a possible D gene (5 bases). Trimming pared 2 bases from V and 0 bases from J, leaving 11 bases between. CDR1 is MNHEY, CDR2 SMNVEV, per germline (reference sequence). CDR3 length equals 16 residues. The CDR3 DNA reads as TGTGCCAGCAGTTTAGGGGGTCCTAACTCTGGAAACACCATATATTTT. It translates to CASSLGGPNSGNTIYF.

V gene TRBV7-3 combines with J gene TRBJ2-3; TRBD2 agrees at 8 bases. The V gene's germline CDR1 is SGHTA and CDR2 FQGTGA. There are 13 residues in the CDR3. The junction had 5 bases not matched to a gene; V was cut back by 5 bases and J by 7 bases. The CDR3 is CASSPGRVHTQYF. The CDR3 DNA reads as TGTGCCAGCAGCCCCGGGAGGGTGCATACGCAGTATTTT. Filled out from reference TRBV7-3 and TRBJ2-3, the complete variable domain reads GAGVSQTPSNKVTEKGKYVELRCDPISGHTALYWYRQSLGQGPEFLIYFQGTGAADDSGLPNDRFFAVRPEGSVSTLKIQRTERGDSAVYLCASSPGRVHTQYFGPGTRLTVL.

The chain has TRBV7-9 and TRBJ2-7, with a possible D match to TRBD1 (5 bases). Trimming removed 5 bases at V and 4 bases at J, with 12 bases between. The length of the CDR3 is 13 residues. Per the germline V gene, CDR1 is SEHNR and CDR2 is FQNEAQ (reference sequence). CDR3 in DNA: TGTGCCAGCAGCCCTACAGACAGTTACGAGCAGTACTTC. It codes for CASSPTDSYEQYF.

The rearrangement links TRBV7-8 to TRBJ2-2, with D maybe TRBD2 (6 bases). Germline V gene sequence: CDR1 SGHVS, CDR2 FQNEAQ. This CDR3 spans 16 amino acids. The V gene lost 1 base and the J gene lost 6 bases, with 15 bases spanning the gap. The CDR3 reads CASSLVGAGRAGELFF. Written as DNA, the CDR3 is TGTGCCAGCAGCTTAGTGGGTGCGGGACGGGCCGGGGAGCTGTTTTTT.

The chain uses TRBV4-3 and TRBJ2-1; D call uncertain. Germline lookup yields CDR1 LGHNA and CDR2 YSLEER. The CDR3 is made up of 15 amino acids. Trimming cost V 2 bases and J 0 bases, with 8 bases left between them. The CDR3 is CASSQSESSYNEQFF. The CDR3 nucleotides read TGCGCCAGCAGCCAATCAGAAAGCTCCTACAATGAGCAGTTCTTC.

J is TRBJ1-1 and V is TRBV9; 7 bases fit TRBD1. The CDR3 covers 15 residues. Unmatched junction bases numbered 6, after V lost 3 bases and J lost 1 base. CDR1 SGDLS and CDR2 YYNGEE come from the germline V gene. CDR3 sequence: CASSGVHRGNTEAFF. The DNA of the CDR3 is TGTGCCAGCAGCGGGGTTCACAGGGGGAACACTGAAGCTTTCTTT.

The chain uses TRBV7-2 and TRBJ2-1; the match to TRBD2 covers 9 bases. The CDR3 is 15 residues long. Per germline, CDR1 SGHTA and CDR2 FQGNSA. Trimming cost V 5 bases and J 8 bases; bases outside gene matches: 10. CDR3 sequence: CASSPPAGGPDEQFF. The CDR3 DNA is TGTGCCAGCAGCCCCCCAGCGGGAGGACCCGATGAGCAGTTCTTC.

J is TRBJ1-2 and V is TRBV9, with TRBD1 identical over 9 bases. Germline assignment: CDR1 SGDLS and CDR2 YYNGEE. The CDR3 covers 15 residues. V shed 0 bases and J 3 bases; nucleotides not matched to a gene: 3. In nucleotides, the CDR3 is TGTGCCAGCAGCGTAGATGGGACAGGGCACTATGGCTACACCTTC. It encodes CASSVDGTGHYGYTF.

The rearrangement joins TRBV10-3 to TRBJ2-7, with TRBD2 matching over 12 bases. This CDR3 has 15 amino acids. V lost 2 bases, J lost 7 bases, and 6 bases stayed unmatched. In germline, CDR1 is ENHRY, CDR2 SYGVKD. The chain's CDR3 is CAISEPSGRAKEQYF. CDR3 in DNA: TGTGCCATCAGTGAGCCTAGCGGGAGGGCCAAAGAGCAGTACTTC.

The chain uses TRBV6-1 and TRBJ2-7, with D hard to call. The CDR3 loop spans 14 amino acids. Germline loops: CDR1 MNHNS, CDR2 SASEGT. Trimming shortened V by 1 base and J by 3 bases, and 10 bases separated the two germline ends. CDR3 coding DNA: TGTGCCAGCAGTGAAGGAGGAACGGTCTACGAGCAGTACTTC. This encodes CASSEGGTVYEQYF.

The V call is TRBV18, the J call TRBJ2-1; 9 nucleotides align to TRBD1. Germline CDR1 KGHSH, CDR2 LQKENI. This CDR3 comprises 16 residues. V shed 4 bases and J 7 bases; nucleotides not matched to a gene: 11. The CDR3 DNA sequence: TGTGCCAGCTCACTTCTCATGGGACAGGGAGGGAATGAGCAGTTCTTC. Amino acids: CASSLLMGQGGNEQFF.

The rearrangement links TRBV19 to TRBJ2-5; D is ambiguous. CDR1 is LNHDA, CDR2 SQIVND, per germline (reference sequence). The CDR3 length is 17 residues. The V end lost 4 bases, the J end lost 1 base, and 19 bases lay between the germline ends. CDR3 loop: CASSTSHRQNPQETQYF. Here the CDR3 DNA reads TGTGCCAGTAGTACCTCCCATCGACAAAACCCCCAAGAGACCCAGTACTTC.

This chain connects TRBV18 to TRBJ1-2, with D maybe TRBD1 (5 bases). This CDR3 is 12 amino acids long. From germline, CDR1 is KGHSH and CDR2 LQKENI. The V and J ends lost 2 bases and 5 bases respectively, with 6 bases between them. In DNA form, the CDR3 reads TGTGCCAGCTCACCAGCAGGGTATGGCTACACCTTC. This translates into CASSPAGYGYTF. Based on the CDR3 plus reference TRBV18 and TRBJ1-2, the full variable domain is NAGVMQNPRHLVRRRGQEARLRCSPMKGHSHVYWYRQLPEEGLKFMVYLQKENIIDESGMPKERFSAEFPKEGPSILRIQQVVRGDSAAYFCASSPAGYGYTFGSGTRLTVV.

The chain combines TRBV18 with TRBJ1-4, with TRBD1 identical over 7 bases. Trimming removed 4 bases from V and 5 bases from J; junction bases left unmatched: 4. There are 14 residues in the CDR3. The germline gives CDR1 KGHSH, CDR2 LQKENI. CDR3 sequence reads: CASSLGTVNEKLFF. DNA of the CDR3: TGTGCCAGCTCACTTGGGACAGTCAATGAAAAACTGTTTTTT.

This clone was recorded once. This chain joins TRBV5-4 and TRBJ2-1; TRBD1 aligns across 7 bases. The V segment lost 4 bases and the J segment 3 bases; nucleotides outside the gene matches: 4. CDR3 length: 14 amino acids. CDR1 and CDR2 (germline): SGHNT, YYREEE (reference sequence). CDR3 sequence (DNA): TGTGCCAGCAGCGCCGGGACAGACTACAATGAGCAGTTCTTC. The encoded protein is CASSAGTDYNEQFF.

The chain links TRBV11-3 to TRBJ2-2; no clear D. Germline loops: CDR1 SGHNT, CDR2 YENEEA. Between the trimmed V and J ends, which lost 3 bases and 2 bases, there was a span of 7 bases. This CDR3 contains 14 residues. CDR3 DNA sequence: TGTGCCAGCAGCTTTCGAGATAACACCGGGGAGCTGTTTTTT. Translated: CASSFRDNTGELFF.